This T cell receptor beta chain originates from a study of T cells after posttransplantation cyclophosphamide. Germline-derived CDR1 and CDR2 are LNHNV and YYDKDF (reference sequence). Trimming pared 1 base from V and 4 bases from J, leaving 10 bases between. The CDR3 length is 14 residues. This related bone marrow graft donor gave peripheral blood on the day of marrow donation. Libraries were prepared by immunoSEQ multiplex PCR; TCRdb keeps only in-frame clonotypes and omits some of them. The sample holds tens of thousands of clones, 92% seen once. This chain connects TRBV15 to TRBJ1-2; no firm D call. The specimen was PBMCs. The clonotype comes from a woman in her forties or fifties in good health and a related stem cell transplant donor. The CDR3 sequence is CATSRAEESYGYTF. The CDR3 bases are TGTGCCACCAGCAGAGCGGAGGAGAGCTATGGCTACACCTTC.